These 5 T cell receptor beta chains share one sample of origin, sequenced in a study of cytomegalovirus exposure and HLA in healthy donors. This PCR relied on a set of 60 Vbeta primers and 13 Jbeta primers. This table comes from immunoSEQ multiplex PCR, and its TCRdb copy is limited to in-frame clones, with some not included. The table shows approximately 100,000 clones, with roughly three quarters occurring only once. Input material: PBMCs. Every receptor here comes from a woman in her forties in good health and CMV-seropositive.

This chain joins TRBV6-5 and TRBJ1-1, with TRBD1 as a possible D gene (5 bases). Germline V gene data show CDR1 as MNHEY and CDR2 as SVGAGI. V shed 5 bases and J shed 3 bases, with 10 bases lying between them. The CDR3 covers 13 residues. CDR3 DNA: TGTGCCAGCAGTGAACCCAGGGACACTGAAGCTTTCTTT. This gives the protein CASSEPRDTEAFF.

The sample holds one count of this clone. J is TRBJ1-1 and V is TRBV7-9; D uncertain. Germline V gene sequence: CDR1 SEHNR, CDR2 FQNEAQ (reference sequence). CDR3 length: 16 residues. V was shortened by 1 base and J by 1 base, with 13 bases between the two germline ends. The CDR3 sequence: CASSLGLTGSNTEAFF. Here the CDR3 DNA reads TGTGCCAGCAGCTTAGGACTTACGGGATCGAACACTGAAGCTTTCTTT.

CDR3 sequence reads: CASSLDGRVQPQHF. The CDR3 DNA follows: TGTGCCAGCAGCTTGGACGGGAGGGTGCAGCCCCAGCATTTT. The V gene is TRBV5-4, the J gene TRBJ1-5; D not certain. This CDR3 has 14 amino acids. Germline assignment: CDR1 SGHNT and CDR2 YYREEE (reference sequence). The V end was cut by 0 bases, the J end by 7 bases, with 11 bases between. The full variable domain, with the rest looked up from reference TRBV5-4 and TRBJ1-5, is ETGVTQSPTHLIKTRGQQVTLRCSSQSGHNTVSWYQQALGQGPQFIFQYYREEENGRGNFPPRFSGLQFPNYSSELNVNALELDDSALYLCASSLDGRVQPQHFGDGTRLSIL.

CDR3 coding DNA: TGTGCCAGCAACCCAGGGGTGAATGAGGAAAAACTGTTTTTT. It specifies CASNPGVNEEKLFF. The chain recombines TRBV11-2 with TRBJ1-4; D might be TRBD1 (6 bases). Germline CDR1 is SGHAT and CDR2 is FQNNGV. The CDR3 contains 14 residues. V shed 7 bases and J shed 8 bases, with 17 bases lying between them.

This sequence joins TRBV7-3 and TRBJ2-1, with D unresolved. V shed 1 base and J shed 8 bases, with 9 bases lying between them. The V gene's germline CDR1 is SGHTA and CDR2 FQGTGA. This CDR3 region has 13 residues. Written as DNA, the CDR3 is TGTGCCAGCAGCTTAAATTCCCAGTATGAGCAGTTCTTC. This gives the protein CASSLNSQYEQFF. Variable domain in full (rest from reference TRBV7-3 and TRBJ2-1): GAGVSQTPSNKVTEKGKYVELRCDPISGHTALYWYRQSLGQGPEFLIYFQGTGAADDSGLPNDRFFAVRPEGSVSTLKIQRTERGDSAVYLCASSLNSQYEQFFGPGTRLTVL.